This TCR beta chain is from a study of Tregs in tolerant kidney transplant recipients. Study-wide context: Recipient PBMCs carried a CFSE label and met irradiated graft donor PBMCs for approximately 6 days before FACS sorting.

Trimming stripped 1 base from V and 6 bases from J, with 7 bases between. The CDR3 length is 14 residues. Per the germline V gene, CDR1 is SGHTA and CDR2 is FQGNSA. Clones were read by immunoSEQ multiplex PCR, and TCRdb kept only the in-frame ones, dropping some. The table includes about 8,600 clones, approximately 46% detected once. The sample holds a few counts of this clone. No antigen is known for it. Study-wide findings and caveats: Activated donor B cell expansion appeared to reveal the most relevant donor-specific TCRbeta repertoire. This study did not directly address biological reproducibility. Few patients were studied, so findings need validation in larger groups.

Material for sequencing was CD4+ T cells from blood cultured with allogeneic cells. The sequence derives from a human donor in good health. The J gene is TRBJ1-6, the V gene TRBV7-2; D is ambiguous. Here the CDR3 reads CASSLGQFNSPLHF. As DNA, the CDR3 is TGTGCCAGCAGCTTAGGGCAGTTTAATTCACCCCTCCACTTT.